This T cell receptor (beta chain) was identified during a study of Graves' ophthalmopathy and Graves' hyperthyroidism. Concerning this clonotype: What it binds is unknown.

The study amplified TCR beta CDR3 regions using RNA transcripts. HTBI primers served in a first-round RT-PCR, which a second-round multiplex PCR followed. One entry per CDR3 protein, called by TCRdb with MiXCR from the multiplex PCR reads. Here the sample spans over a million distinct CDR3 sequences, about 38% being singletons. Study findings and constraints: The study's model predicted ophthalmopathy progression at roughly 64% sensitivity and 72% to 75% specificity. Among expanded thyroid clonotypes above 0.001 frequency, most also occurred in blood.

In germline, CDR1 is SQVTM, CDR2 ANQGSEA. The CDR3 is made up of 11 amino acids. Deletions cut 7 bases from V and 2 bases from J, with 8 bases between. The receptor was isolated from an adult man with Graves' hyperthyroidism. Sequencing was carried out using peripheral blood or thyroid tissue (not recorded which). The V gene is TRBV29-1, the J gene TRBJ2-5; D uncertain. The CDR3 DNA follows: TGCAGCGCGTTAGGACAAGAGACCCAGTACTTC. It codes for CSALGQETQYF.